The following is a TCR beta chain sequence with its context. Its specificity is unknown. This sample was included in a study of OX40 agonist ivuxolimab in advanced cancers. Study-level information: Partial response was recorded in three patients: one hepatocellular carcinoma and two cutaneous melanoma cases.

This CDR3 spans 16 amino acids. J gave up 9 bases and V 5 bases, and 16 bases lay outside the gene matches. The V gene's germline CDR1 is PRHDT and CDR2 FYEKMQ (reference sequence). Study-wide results and limits: In the 0.1-3.0 mg/kg groups, partial responders showed among the lowest expansion. Also present in some nonresponders was a low level of normalized T-cell clonal expansion.

Assay used: immunoSEQ multiplex PCR; TCRdb lists only in-frame clones, some missing. The sample holds 20,000 to 25,000 clones, around 81% seen once. This TCR came from an adult with an advanced solid tumor such as melanoma, head and neck, liver or kidney cancer. Source: CD4+ or CD8+ T cells sorted from blood, taken in a trial of the OX40 agonist ivuxolimab. J is TRBJ2-1 and V is TRBV13, with TRBD2 matching over 7 bases. CDR3 protein: CASSARGEGRDGEQFF. The CDR3 bases are TGTGCCAGCAGCGCCCGGGGGGAGGGCCGAGACGGTGAGCAGTTCTTC. Variable domain in full (rest from reference TRBV13 and TRBJ2-1): AAGVIQSPRHLIKEKRETATLKCYPIPRHDTVYWYQQGPGQDPQFLISFYEKMQSDKGSIPDRFSAQQFSDYHSELNMSSLELGDSALYFCASSARGEGRDGEQFFGPGTRLTVL.